A selection of T cell receptor beta chains follows, all from one sample in a study of blood T cell dynamics during melanoma immunotherapy. Sequencing was performed with immunoSEQ multiplex PCR; in TCRdb, only in-frame clones are kept and a portion is missing. The table includes about 16,000 clones, 85% to 95% detected once. The sequencing here drew on effector memory CD8+ T cells from blood, taken from a patient treated with checkpoint blockade. These receptors all stem from a human donor with melanoma. Both conserved end residues are part of each CDR3.

TRBJ2-1 | TRBV15 | CATSRDGGGYSYNEQFF
TRBJ2-2 | TRBV27 | CASSPHRRRANTGELFF
TRBJ2-1 | TRBV6-4 | CASSDHGRYNEQFF
TRBJ2-7 | TRBV28 | CASAYNEQYF
TRBJ2-3 | TRBV4-1 | CASSQGTVGTDTQYF
TRBJ1-1 | TRBV7-9 | CASSWPLGTEAFF
TRBJ2-7 | TRBV19 | CASSHRTGLAEEQYF
TRBJ2-7 | TRBV6-5 | CASSLRLAYEQYF
TRBJ2-5 | TRBV2 | CASPSGQKETQYF
NA | TRBV27 | CASSLSTVTLPYEQYF
TRBJ2-3 | TRBV11-2 | CASSLDAGGGTDTQYF
TRBJ2-4 | TRBV7-9 | CASSLRGTPGQCHF
TRBJ1-2 | TRBV11-2 | CASSPPGTLRIKGYTF
TRBJ2-1 | TRBV18 | CASSPPGLAGVSSYNEQFF
TRBJ2-7 | TRBV2 | CASSPTGRSSYEQYF
TRBJ1-5 | TRBV2 | CASSYAGNQPQHF
TRBJ2-1 | TRBV5-1 | CASSLVTGGGEQFF
TRBJ2-3 | TRBV27 | CASSLSGRGDTQYF
TRBJ2-7 | TRBV7-8 | CASSLIEEATYEQYF
TRBJ1-2 | TRBV9 | CASSVGQGHGYTF
TRBJ1-2 | TRBV5-1 | CASSGTGGDYGYTF
TRBJ1-2 | TRBV6-5 | CASSSWTDNYGYTF